Listed here are 20 T cell receptor beta chains from one sample, sequenced in a study of blood T cell repertoires in COVID-19. The assay was immunoSEQ multiplex PCR, and TCRdb's table has in-frame clones only and misses some. Here the sample spans 300,000 to 400,000 clones, more than 85% being singletons. The sample consisted of peripheral blood. The receptor source for this set is a human donor in a cohort sampled during active COVID-19.

CDR3 sequence reads: CASSLWTRRSYEQYF. CDR3 sequence (DNA): TGTGCCAGCAGTTTATGGACGCGGAGATCCTACGAGCAGTACTTC. The genes are TRBV28 and TRBJ2-7; D gene ambiguous. The CDR3 spans 15 residues. V was pared by 0 bases and J by 1 base, with 10 bases between. Germline V gene lookup returns CDR1 MDHEN and CDR2 SYDVKM.

The V and J genes are TRBV5-4 and TRBJ2-1, with 9 bases lining up with TRBD2. There are 14 residues in the CDR3. The V gene end was trimmed by 4 bases and the J gene end by 9 bases; junction bases not matched to a gene: 8. The V gene's germline CDR1 is SGHNT and CDR2 YYREEE (reference sequence). The CDR3 sequence is CASSPPGLATEQFF. The CDR3 region has the DNA TGTGCCAGCAGCCCGCCGGGACTAGCCACTGAGCAGTTCTTC.

This clone was observed a handful of times. This chain links TRBV6-6 with TRBJ2-6; D possibly corresponds to TRBD1 (6 bases). This CDR3 is 19 amino acids long. Trimming took off 5 bases at V and 2 bases at J, with 22 bases between the two ends. The germline gives CDR1 MNHNY, CDR2 SVGAGI (reference sequence). The CDR3 sequence: CASSPRPGDPRTGANVLTF. The DNA for the CDR3 is TGTGCCAGCAGTCCCCGCCCAGGGGACCCGAGGACTGGGGCCAACGTCCTGACTTTC.

V usage is TRBV7-9 and J usage is TRBJ2-2; D may be TRBD2 (6 bases). CDR3 length equals 15 residues. The germline CDR1 and CDR2 sequences are SEHNR and FQNEAQ (reference sequence). The V gene lost 10 bases and the J gene lost 7 bases, with 22 bases spanning the gap. CDR3: CATPPRGVLFGELFF. The CDR3 coding sequence is TGTGCCACCCCCCCCCGCGGGGTCTTGTTCGGGGAGCTGTTTTTT.

DNA for the CDR3: TGTGCCAGCAGCTTGCGGCCAGGGGGCGAGCAGTACTTC. It yields the protein CASSLRPGGEQYF. The gene calls are TRBV7-3 and TRBJ2-7; 7 bases fit TRBD1. This CDR3 is built from 13 residues. The V segment lost 3 bases and the J segment 6 bases; nucleotides outside the gene matches: 5. CDR1 and CDR2 from the germline V gene are SGHTA and FQGTGA.

J is TRBJ1-6 and V is TRBV4-1; 7 nucleotides agree with TRBD1. Germline CDR1 is MGHRA and CDR2 is YSYEKL. The CDR3 runs to 17 residues. Trimming removed 5 bases from V and 6 bases from J; junction bases left unmatched: 13. The CDR3, as DNA: TGCGCCAGCAGCACATTCTACAGGGGTTCGGGTAATTCACCCCTCCACTTT. Translation gives CASSTFYRGSGNSPLHF.

The J gene is TRBJ2-2, the V gene TRBV12-3 or TRBV12-4, with unresolved D. Trimming removed 5 bases at V and 7 bases at J, with 11 bases between. The length of the CDR3 is 13 residues. As DNA, the CDR3 is TGTGCCAGCAGTCCTCAGAGGTACGGGGAGCTGTTTTTT. Translating it yields CASSPQRYGELFF.

This sequence joins TRBV19 and TRBJ2-3, with TRBD2 matching over 9 bases. Germline lookup yields CDR1 LNHDA and CDR2 SQIVND (reference sequence). The CDR3 has 14 residues. The V segment lost 6 bases and the J segment 4 bases; nucleotides outside the gene matches: 5. The CDR3 sequence: CASRAGGTADTQYF. DNA for the CDR3: TGTGCCAGTAGGGCGGGAGGGACCGCAGATACGCAGTATTTT.

CDR3 sequence (DNA): TGTGCCAGCAGCTTGGACCCCCCTAGCGGGGTTGACGAGCAGTACTTC. Protein product: CASSLDPPSGVDEQYF. The chain combines TRBV5-4 with TRBJ2-7; TRBD2 agrees at 9 bases. Germline CDR1 is SGHNT and CDR2 is YYREEE (reference sequence). CDR3 length: 16 amino acids. V was pared by 0 bases and J by 5 bases, with 9 bases of the junction left unmatched.

The chain couples TRBV6-5 to TRBJ2-5, with 10 bases that match TRBD1. Trimming took 9 bases from V and 4 from J; bases not matched to a gene: 5. Germline CDR1 MNHEY, CDR2 SVGAGI. The CDR3 totals 13 residues. Here the CDR3 reads CASDRDRGETQYF. CDR3 bases: TGTGCCAGTGACCGGGACAGGGGAGAGACCCAGTACTTC.

The chain joins TRBV2 to TRBJ2-1; 11 bases align to TRBD1. Germline trimming cut 6 bases from V and 9 bases from J; bases unmatched to any gene: 10. The germline V gene has CDR1 SNHLY and CDR2 FYNNEI. CDR3 length equals 15 residues. CDR3: CASRWGQGGGSEQFF. CDR3 nucleotide sequence: TGTGCCAGCAGGTGGGGACAGGGGGGTGGTAGTGAGCAGTTCTTC.

The V gene is TRBV7-2, the J gene TRBJ2-1, with 8 bases fitting TRBD2. The V gene's germline CDR1 is SGHTA and CDR2 FQGNSA. The CDR3 is 14 amino acids. V lost 1 base and J lost 8; bases outside the gene matches: 4. Here the CDR3 DNA reads TGTGCCAGCAGCTTAGGCCGGGAGGGCTATGAGCAGTTCTTC. Translation: CASSLGREGYEQFF.

The rearrangement uses TRBV5-1 and TRBJ1-1; 11 bases are a match to TRBD1. CDR1 is SGHRS and CDR2 is YFSETQ in the germline V gene. J was trimmed by 3 bases and V by 2 bases; bases with no gene match: 3. The CDR3 has 15 amino acids. CDR3 bases: TGCGCCAGCAGCTTCGTGGGACAGGGGGACACTGAAGCTTTCTTT. This encodes CASSFVGQGDTEAFF.

This chain uses TRBV6-7 with TRBJ1-3; 7 bases agree with TRBD1. TRBV6-7 is designated an ORF whose function remains uncertain. The CDR3 covers 16 residues. The ends lost 0 bases at V and 4 bases at J; junction bases unmatched: 6. CDR3 coding DNA: TGTGCCAGCAGTTACTCTTCCCACAGGGGCGGAAACACCATATATTTT. This codes for CASSYSSHRGGNTIYF.

The V call is TRBV7-9, the J call TRBJ1-6; 7 bases agree with TRBD1. The CDR3 has 15 amino acids. V lost 1 base and J lost 11; bases outside the gene matches: 8. The V gene's germline CDR1 is SEHNR and CDR2 FQNEAQ (reference sequence). The CDR3 DNA is TGTGCCAGCAGCTTAGATCGTCAGGGGGTAACACCCCTCCACTTT. Translating it yields CASSLDRQGVTPLHF.

DNA for the CDR3: TGTGCCAGTAGTGTCCCTCGTGGTAGCGGGGTTCGTCAGTTCTTC. It codes for CASSVPRGSGVRQFF. The V gene is TRBV19, the J gene TRBJ2-1; 8 bases are shared with TRBD2. From germline, CDR1 is LNHDA and CDR2 SQIVND (reference sequence). V lost 5 bases, J lost 13 bases, and 16 bases stayed unmatched. The CDR3 covers 15 residues. The whole variable domain, remainder taken from reference TRBV19 and TRBJ2-1, is DGGITQSPKYLFRKEGQNVTLSCEQNLNHDAMYWYRQDPGQGLRLIYYSQIVNDFQKGDIAEGYSVSREKKESFPLTVTSAQKNPTAFYLCASSVPRGSGVRQFFGPGTRLTVL.

The genes are TRBV27 and TRBJ2-4; the D is unclear. V was trimmed by 2 bases and J by 0 bases, leaving 11 bases between them. CDR1 is MNHEY and CDR2 is SMNVEV in the germline V gene (reference sequence). The CDR3 has 16 residues. The DNA of the CDR3 is TGTGCCAGCAGTTTAATCCCACTCATAGCCAAAAACATTCAGTACTTC. Residues: CASSLIPLIAKNIQYF.

This clone was detected once. This chain connects TRBV7-3 to TRBJ2-1; 9 positions match TRBD2. CDR1 is SGHTA and CDR2 is FQGTGA in the germline V gene. The CDR3 sequence is 17 residues long. Trimming at V came to 4 bases and at J to 2 bases, leaving 9 bases not matched to a gene. This CDR3 reads CASSSKGTSWPYNEQFF. The CDR3 nucleotides are TGTGCCAGCAGCTCCAAAGGGACTAGCTGGCCCTACAATGAGCAGTTCTTC.

The chain has TRBV28 and TRBJ2-7; TRBD2 is a possible D gene (6 bases). Trimming took 6 bases from V and 5 from J, leaving 11 bases between them. The length of the CDR3 is 12 residues. Germline assignment: CDR1 MDHEN and CDR2 SYDVKM. The CDR3 region is CASRKTSNEQYF. CDR3 in DNA: TGTGCCAGCAGGAAGACTAGTAACGAGCAGTACTTC.

A few counts support this clone. The CDR3 DNA follows: TGTGCCAGCAGTGAACGGGGCGGGAGCTCGGACAATGAGCAGTTCTTC. This gives the protein CASSERGGSSDNEQFF. The gene calls are TRBV2 and TRBJ2-1; 7 nucleotides match TRBD2. With V trimmed by 2 bases and J by 5 bases, 9 bases remained unmatched. This CDR3 contains 16 residues. In germline, CDR1 is SNHLY, CDR2 FYNNEI.